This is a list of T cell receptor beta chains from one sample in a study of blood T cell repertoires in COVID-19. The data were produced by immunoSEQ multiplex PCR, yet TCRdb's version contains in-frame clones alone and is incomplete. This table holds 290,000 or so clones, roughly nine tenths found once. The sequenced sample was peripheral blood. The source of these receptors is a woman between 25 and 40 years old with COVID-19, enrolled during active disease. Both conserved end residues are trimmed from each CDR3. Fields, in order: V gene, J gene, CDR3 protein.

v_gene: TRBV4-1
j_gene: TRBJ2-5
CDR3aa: ASSQVGLSQETQY

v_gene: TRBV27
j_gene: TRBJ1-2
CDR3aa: ASSFQGRGIYGYT

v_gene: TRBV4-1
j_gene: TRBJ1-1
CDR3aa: ASSQESGVGTEAF

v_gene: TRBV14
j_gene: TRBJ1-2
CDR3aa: ASSQVPAGGNYGYT

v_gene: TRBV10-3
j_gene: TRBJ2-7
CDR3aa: AISSLTSGTIYEQY

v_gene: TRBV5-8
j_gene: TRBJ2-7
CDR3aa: ASSLTPTGAVSRQY

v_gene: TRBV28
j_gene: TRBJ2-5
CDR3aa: ASQAGWKTQY

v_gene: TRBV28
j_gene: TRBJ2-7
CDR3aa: ASSGGGWREGYEQY

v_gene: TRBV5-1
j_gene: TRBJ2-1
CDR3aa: ASSFGRLTSGDTYYNEQF

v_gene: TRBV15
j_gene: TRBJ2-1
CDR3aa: ATSRDPGGNEQF

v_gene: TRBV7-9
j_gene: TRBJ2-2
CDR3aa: ASSNVMTLGELF

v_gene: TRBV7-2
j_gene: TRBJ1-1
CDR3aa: ASSPLHGGTEAF

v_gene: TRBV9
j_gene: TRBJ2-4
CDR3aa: ASSVGTGAASREGVDIQY

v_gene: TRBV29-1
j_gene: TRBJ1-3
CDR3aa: SVTPVGGSGNTIY

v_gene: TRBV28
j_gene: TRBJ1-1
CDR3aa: ASPGSCEAF

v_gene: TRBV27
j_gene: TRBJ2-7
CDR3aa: ASRGDRGREQY

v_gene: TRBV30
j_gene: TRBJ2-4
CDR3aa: AWNSVGAKNIQY

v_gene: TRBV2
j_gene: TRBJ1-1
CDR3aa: ASSEAGDRTEAF

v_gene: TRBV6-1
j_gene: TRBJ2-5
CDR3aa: ASSDHGQGRKTQY

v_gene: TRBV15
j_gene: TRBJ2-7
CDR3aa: ATSRVTGTSSSYEQY

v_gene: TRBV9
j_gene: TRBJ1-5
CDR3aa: ASSELPRQGMKVGQPQH

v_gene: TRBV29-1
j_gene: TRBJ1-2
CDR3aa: SVYLGTGHHGYT

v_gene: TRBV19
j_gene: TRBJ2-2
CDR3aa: ASSMRREGGTGELF

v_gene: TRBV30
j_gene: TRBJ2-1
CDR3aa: AWRGLAGGVDEQF

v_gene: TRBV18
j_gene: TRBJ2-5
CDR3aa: ASSPGREETQY

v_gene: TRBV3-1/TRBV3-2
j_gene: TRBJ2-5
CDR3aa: ASSHPRAVTNRPQETQY

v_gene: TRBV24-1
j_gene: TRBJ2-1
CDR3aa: ATSDLRAGGAYNEQF

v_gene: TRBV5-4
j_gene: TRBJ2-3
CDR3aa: ASSYLGLAESTDTQY

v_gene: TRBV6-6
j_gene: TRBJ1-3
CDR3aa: ASSYGRGSGNTIY

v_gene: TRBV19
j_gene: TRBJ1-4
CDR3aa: ASSMNIEEKLF

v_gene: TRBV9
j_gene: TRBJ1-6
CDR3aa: ASSGYRGNNSPLH

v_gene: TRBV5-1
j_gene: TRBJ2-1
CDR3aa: ASSLDRNEQF

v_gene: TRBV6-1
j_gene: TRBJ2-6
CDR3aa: ASSESGGANVLT

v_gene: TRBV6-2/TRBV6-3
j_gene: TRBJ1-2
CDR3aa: ASSYRGGDYGYT

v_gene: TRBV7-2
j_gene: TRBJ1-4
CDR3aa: ASRPGTGFPNEKLF

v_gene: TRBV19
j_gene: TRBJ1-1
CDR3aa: ASTMTGMNTEAF